The clone carrying this T cell receptor beta chain has more than one count but fewer than ten. This table comes from immunoSEQ multiplex PCR, and its TCRdb copy is limited to in-frame clones, with some not included. The sample has about 170,000 clones; around 92% are singletons. This sample was included in a study of cytomegalovirus exposure and HLA in healthy donors. V dropped 2 bases and J dropped 5 bases, with 9 bases sitting between them. The CDR3 totals 13 residues. Germline-derived CDR1 and CDR2 are MNHEY and SVGAGI. This sequence joins TRBV6-5 and TRBJ1-2; unclear D gene. The sequence was obtained from a man aged 18 to 35 in good health and CMV-seropositive. Source material: PBMCs. The CDR3 sequence is CASSYRATYGYTF. CDR3 sequence (DNA): TGTGCCAGCAGTTACCGAGCCACTTATGGCTACACCTTC.